One sample yielded the 25 T cell receptor beta chains listed below, sequenced in a study of blood T cell repertoires in COVID-19. Sequencing used immunoSEQ multiplex PCR; TCRdb keeps in-frame clones, though not all of them. Among a few hundred thousand clones listed, approximately 87% were seen once. Sequenced sample: peripheral blood. These receptors were collected from a man between 60 and 75 years old who had recovered from COVID-19.

The V and J genes are TRBV2 and TRBJ1-2; D is possibly TRBD1 (5 bases). CDR3 length: 13 amino acids. The ends were cut back, 5 bases at V and 12 bases at J, with 19 bases in the middle. The germline V gene encodes CDR1 SNHLY and CDR2 FYNNEI. As DNA, the CDR3 is TGTGCCAGCAGTCCCGGTGACAGCGTATACCACACCTTC. Its translation is CASSPGDSVYHTF.

The genes are TRBV5-1 and TRBJ2-3; no clear D. Germline assignment: CDR1 SGHRS and CDR2 YFSETQ. Trimming stripped 5 bases from V and 2 bases from J, with 12 bases between. CDR3 length: 14 residues. CDR3 amino acids: CASSRLVPTDTQYF. Here the CDR3 DNA reads TGCGCCAGCAGTCGGCTAGTCCCCACAGATACGCAGTATTTT.

This clone was counted once. The chain employs TRBV7-9 and TRBJ2-7; D is ambiguous. From germline, CDR1 is SEHNR and CDR2 FQNEAQ (reference sequence). V lost 5 bases and J 5 bases, leaving 10 bases between the germline ends. The CDR3 sequence is 12 residues long. The CDR3 region is CASSRARDEQYF. For the CDR3, the DNA is TGTGCCAGCAGCCGAGCCCGCGACGAGCAGTACTTC.

This sequence joins TRBV6-1 and TRBJ1-5, with TRBD1 as a possible D gene (6 bases). Between the trimmed V and J ends, which lost 0 bases and 2 bases, there was a span of 14 bases. This CDR3 is 17 amino acids long. Germline-derived CDR1 and CDR2 are MNHNS and SASEGT. The CDR3, as DNA: TGTGCCAGCAGTGAAGCGCTAGGGGGATCAGGCAATCAGCCCCAGCATTTT. It yields the protein CASSEALGGSGNQPQHF.

The rearrangement joins TRBV28 to TRBJ1-4; the D gene is possibly TRBD1 (5 bases). Trimming left V 8 bases short and J 7 bases short, with 20 bases between. The CDR3 has 15 residues. Germline CDR1 is MDHEN and CDR2 is SYDVKM. The CDR3 loop reads CASSSVGAGGEKLFF. The CDR3 DNA reads TGTGCCAGCTCTTCAGTAGGGGCAGGCGGTGAAAAACTGTTTTTT. Full variable domain (rest looked up from reference TRBV28 and TRBJ1-4): DVKVTQSSRYLVKRTGEKVFLECVQDMDHENMFWYRQDPGLGLRLIYFSYDVKMKEKGDIPEGYSVSREKKERFSLILESASTNQTSMYLCASSSVGAGGEKLFFGSGTQLSVL.

The chain carries TRBV24-1 and TRBJ2-2, with 10 bases fitting TRBD1. V lost 3 bases and J lost 3; bases outside the gene matches: 6. The CDR3 has 17 residues. The germline gives CDR1 KGHDR, CDR2 SFDVKD. CDR3 amino acids: CATSDRQGAKYTGELFF. DNA for the CDR3: TGTGCCACCAGTGATCGACAGGGGGCAAAATACACCGGGGAGCTGTTTTTT.

The chain couples TRBV6-5 to TRBJ2-3; 7 bases fit TRBD1. J was trimmed by 3 bases and V by 5 bases; bases with no gene match: 2. CDR3 size: 13 residues. CDR1 and CDR2 (germline): MNHEY, SVGAGI. CDR3 residues: CASSPRGTDTQYF. CDR3 nucleotides: TGTGCCAGCAGTCCCAGGGGGACAGATACGCAGTATTTT.

The chain joins TRBV7-9 to TRBJ2-2; 10 bases are a match to TRBD1. V lost 5 bases and J lost 7; bases outside the gene matches: 10. The germline gives CDR1 SEHNR, CDR2 FQNEAQ (reference sequence). This CDR3 region has 16 residues. The CDR3 DNA reads TGTGCCAGCAGCCCCCCGGGACAGGGGAAGGACGGGGAGCTGTTTTTT. Protein: CASSPPGQGKDGELFF.

The chain recombines TRBV13 with TRBJ1-2; possibly TRBD1 for D (5 bases). CDR3 length: 14 amino acids. The germline V gene has CDR1 PRHDT and CDR2 FYEKMQ (reference sequence). V lost 4 bases to trimming and J lost 4 bases, with 13 bases between them. The CDR3 sequence is CASSSGHQVYGYTF. The CDR3 coding sequence is TGTGCCAGCAGCTCCGGACACCAGGTCTATGGCTACACCTTC.

The rearrangement joins TRBV5-1 to TRBJ2-5; no reliable D call. Trimming stripped 4 bases from V and 4 bases from J, with 20 bases between. From germline, CDR1 is SGHRS and CDR2 YFSETQ. The CDR3 is made up of 16 amino acids. As DNA, the CDR3 is TGCGCCAGCAGCCCAAGACTGGAAAAGTCCATAGAGACCCAGTACTTC. Amino acids: CASSPRLEKSIETQYF.

The genes are TRBV5-1 and TRBJ1-1, with 11 bases lining up with TRBD1. In germline, CDR1 is SGHRS, CDR2 YFSETQ. The CDR3 is 14 amino acids. V lost 5 bases, J lost 4 bases, and 4 bases stayed unmatched. The CDR3 loop is CASRTGTGGTEAFF. Here the CDR3 DNA reads TGCGCCAGCAGAACCGGGACAGGGGGCACTGAAGCTTTCTTT.

CDR3 sequence (DNA): TGTGCCAGCAGTCAGGGGATCGGCAATCAGCCCCAGCATTTT. It specifies CASSQGIGNQPQHF. The genes are TRBV6-5 and TRBJ1-5, with D maybe TRBD1 (6 bases). The V end lost 5 bases, the J end lost 2 bases, and 10 bases lay between the germline ends. The CDR3 loop spans 14 amino acids. The germline CDR1 and CDR2 sequences are MNHEY and SVGAGI.

This chain connects TRBV6-2 or TRBV6-3 to TRBJ1-3; no definite D call. The CDR3 is 12 amino acids. The ends were cut back, 2 bases at V and 4 bases at J, with 3 bases in the middle. In germline, CDR1 is MNHEY, CDR2 SVGEGT. CDR3 amino acids: CASSYGGNTIYF. CDR3 sequence (DNA): TGTGCCAGCAGTTACGGCGGAAACACCATATATTTT.

V usage is TRBV11-2 and J usage is TRBJ2-5; 10 nucleotides align to TRBD2. Germline CDR1 is SGHAT and CDR2 is FQNNGV. V gave up 1 base and J gave up 1 base; unmatched junction bases: 6. The CDR3 extends over 17 amino acids. CDR3 sequence reads: CASSLASGRISQETQYF. The CDR3 DNA reads as TGTGCCAGCAGCTTAGCTAGCGGGAGAATAAGCCAAGAGACCCAGTACTTC.

V gene TRBV6-5 combines with J gene TRBJ1-2; TRBD1 aligns across 7 bases. The germline V gene encodes CDR1 MNHEY and CDR2 SVGAGI. The CDR3 contains 12 residues. CDR3 coding DNA: TGTGCGACAGGGTCCCTTAACTATGGCTACACCTTC. Its translation is CATGSLNYGYTF.

The chain couples TRBV7-9 to TRBJ2-2; TRBD1 agrees at 7 bases. The CDR3 is made up of 16 amino acids. The germline CDR1 and CDR2 sequences are SEHNR and FQNEAQ (reference sequence). J was trimmed by 1 base and V by 5 bases; bases with no gene match: 7. As DNA, the CDR3 is TGTGCCAGCAGCCACCTGGGACAGTGGAACACCGGGGAGCTGTTTTTT. This codes for CASSHLGQWNTGELFF.

The CDR3 reads CASSFAGHLASGNTGELFF. The CDR3, as DNA: TGCGCCAGCAGCTTTGCGGGCCATCTGGCTAGCGGGAACACCGGGGAGCTGTTTTTT. The chain has TRBV5-1 and TRBJ2-2; 7 nucleotides agree with TRBD2. The CDR3 length is 19 residues. Germline V lookup: CDR1 SGHRS, CDR2 YFSETQ. V lost 2 bases to trimming and J lost 1 base; unmatched junction nucleotides: 14.

The chain couples TRBV3-1 (or the pseudogene TRBV3-2) to TRBJ2-7; 12 bases line up with TRBD2. The V segment lost 2 bases and the J segment 3 bases; nucleotides outside the gene matches: 2. This CDR3 contains 15 residues. Per the germline V gene, CDR1 is LGHDT and CDR2 is YNNKEL (reference sequence). The CDR3, as DNA: TGTGCCAGCAGCCAACTAGCGGGGGGGGGCTACGAGCAGTACTTC. Protein product: CASSQLAGGGYEQYF.

The chain joins TRBV7-2 to TRBJ2-5; 9 nucleotides align to TRBD2. V shed 4 bases, J shed 3 bases, and the junction held 6 bases outside the gene matches. Germline V gene sequence: CDR1 SGHTA, CDR2 FQGNSA. This CDR3 has 15 residues. The CDR3 is CASSSRGGPEETQYF. DNA for the CDR3: TGTGCCAGCAGCTCGCGGGGGGGCCCGGAAGAGACCCAGTACTTC.

The chain joins TRBV28 to TRBJ2-1; 10 bases map to TRBD1. CDR1 MDHEN and CDR2 SYDVKM come from the germline V gene. V lost 6 bases, J lost 9 bases, and 11 bases stayed unmatched. CDR3 length equals 15 residues. For the CDR3, the DNA is TGTGCCAGCAGGAGACAGGGGGCCCGGCAGGGTGAGCAGTTCTTC. Translating it yields CASRRQGARQGEQFF.

The rearrangement joins TRBV7-2 to TRBJ1-1; D is unresolved. This CDR3 is built from 13 residues. V gave up 1 base and J gave up 1 base, with 4 bases separating them. Germline V gene lookup returns CDR1 SGHTA and CDR2 FQGNSA. CDR3 in amino acids: CASSLGRNTEAFF. The CDR3 DNA sequence: TGTGCCAGCAGCTTAGGTAGGAACACTGAAGCTTTCTTT.

The chain employs TRBV2 and TRBJ1-4; perhaps TRBD1 as D (5 bases). Germline-derived CDR1 and CDR2 are SNHLY and FYNNEI. V was trimmed by 2 bases and J by 8 bases, leaving 12 bases between them. There are 14 residues in the CDR3. The CDR3 region is CASSEQGPREKLFF. The CDR3 DNA reads TGTGCCAGCAGTGAACAGGGCCCGAGGGAAAAACTGTTTTTT.

This chain uses TRBV6-5 with TRBJ1-1; 7 nucleotides align to TRBD1. There are 15 residues in the CDR3. Trimming removed 6 bases from V and 0 bases from J; junction bases left unmatched: 7. Germline V lookup: CDR1 MNHEY, CDR2 SVGAGI. CDR3 loop: CASRAFTGVNTEAFF. In DNA, the CDR3 is TGTGCCAGCAGGGCCTTTACAGGGGTGAACACTGAAGCTTTCTTT.

V usage is TRBV11-2 and J usage is TRBJ1-2, with 7 bases aligning to TRBD1. Germline CDR1 is SGHAT and CDR2 is FQNNGV. The CDR3 has 15 residues. V lost 1 base, J lost 3 bases, and 5 bases stayed unmatched. The DNA of the CDR3 is TGTGCCAGCAGCTTAGCTTCAGGGGGTGACTATGGCTACACCTTC. Its protein product is CASSLASGGDYGYTF.

The chain employs TRBV28 and TRBJ1-4, with D perhaps matching TRBD1 (6 bases). This CDR3 has 16 amino acids. Trimming took 5 bases from V and 8 from J, leaving 21 bases between them. CDR1 and CDR2 from the germline V gene are MDHEN and SYDVKM. The DNA for the CDR3 is TGTGCCAGCAGTCTCGACTCCGGGACATCAGGAGAAAAACTGTTTTTT. Amino acid sequence: CASSLDSGTSGEKLFF.